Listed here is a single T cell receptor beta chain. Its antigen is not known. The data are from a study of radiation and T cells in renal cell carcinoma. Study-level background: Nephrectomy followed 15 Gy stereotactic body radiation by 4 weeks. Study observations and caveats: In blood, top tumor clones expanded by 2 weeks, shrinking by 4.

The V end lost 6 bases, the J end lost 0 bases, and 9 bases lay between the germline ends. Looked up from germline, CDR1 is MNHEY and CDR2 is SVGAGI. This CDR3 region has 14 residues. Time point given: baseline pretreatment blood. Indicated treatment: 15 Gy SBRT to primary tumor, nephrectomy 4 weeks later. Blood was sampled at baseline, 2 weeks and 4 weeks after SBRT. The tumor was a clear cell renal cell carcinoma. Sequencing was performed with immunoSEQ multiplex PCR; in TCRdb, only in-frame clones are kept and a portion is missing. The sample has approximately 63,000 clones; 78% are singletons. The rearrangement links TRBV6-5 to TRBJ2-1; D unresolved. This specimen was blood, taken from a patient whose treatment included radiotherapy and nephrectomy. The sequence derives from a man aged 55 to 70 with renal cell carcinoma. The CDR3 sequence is CASRIDRSYNEQFF. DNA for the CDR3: TGTGCCAGCAGAATAGACCGCTCCTACAATGAGCAGTTCTTC.